A single sample is the source of the 21 T cell receptor beta chains below, sequenced in a study of preoperative IRX-2 immunotherapy in early breast cancer (dated by TCRdb to about 2019). Preparation of the library involved the immunoSEQ multiplex PCR assay. TCRdb took over this immuneACCESS table, retaining in-frame rearrangements with V and J assigned. Such tables are incomplete; in checked studies, under half of the missing clones stem from an unresolved V gene, and the remainder is unexplained. The sample yields about 23,000 clones; 85% to 95% were counted once. The ten largest clonotypes hold 15% to 20% of the sample. The treatment or condition label for this specimen denotes: preoperative locoregional IRX-2 cytokine immunotherapy. The sample consisted of tumor tissue, taken after IRX-2 immunotherapy. Source of these receptors: a human donor with breast cancer.

The chain carries TRBV28 and TRBJ1-2; 7 bases align to TRBD1. The V gene's germline CDR1 is MDHEN and CDR2 SYDVKM. J lost 4 bases, V lost 3 bases, and 5 bases had no gene match. The CDR3 consists of 14 residues. CDR3 in DNA: TGTGCCAGCAGTTTCCGGGACAGCTTCTATGGCTACACCTTC. Its protein product is CASSFRDSFYGYTF.

This sequence joins TRBV14 and TRBJ1-3; the D is unclear. The V end lost 0 bases, the J end lost 4 bases, and 4 bases lay between the germline ends. Germline loops: CDR1 SGHDN, CDR2 FVKESK. CDR3 length: 13 amino acids. CDR3 nucleotides: TGTGCCAGCAGCCAAGACAGGGGAAACACCATATATTTT. Amino acid sequence: CASSQDRGNTIYF.

The chain joins TRBV13 to TRBJ1-1; D not certain. V lost 5 bases and J lost 5, with 6 bases in between. Germline V gives CDR1 PRHDT, CDR2 FYEKMQ (reference sequence). The CDR3 extends over 11 amino acids. The chain's CDR3 is CASSARTEAFF. CDR3 DNA: TGTGCCAGCAGCGCTAGAACTGAAGCTTTCTTT.

This clone was picked up one time. The V and J genes are TRBV11-2 and TRBJ2-3; no firm D call. V lost 0 bases to trimming and J lost 6 bases, with 4 bases between them. CDR1 is SGHAT, CDR2 FQNNGV, per germline. The CDR3 extends over 12 amino acids. CDR3 sequence: CASSLDRDTQYF. For the CDR3, the DNA is TGTGCCAGCAGCTTAGATCGGGATACGCAGTATTTT.

This clone was observed once. The rearrangement joins TRBV4-1 to TRBJ2-3; 11 bases agree with TRBD1. Losses at the gene ends were 0 bases for V and 1 base for J; bases not matched to a gene: 12. Germline CDR1 MGHRA, CDR2 YSYEKL. The CDR3 contains 20 residues. The CDR3 region has the DNA TGCGCCAGCAGCCAAGAACAGGGGACAGGGGGTTTTTCGGGCACAGATACGCAGTATTTT. The encoded protein is CASSQEQGTGGFSGTDTQYF.

This clone was seen only once. This chain uses TRBV11-2 with TRBJ1-1, with TRBD1 as a possible D gene (5 bases). Trimming took 0 bases from V and 4 from J, leaving 18 bases between them. The CDR3 sequence is 17 residues long. The germline V gene has CDR1 SGHAT and CDR2 FQNNGV. CDR3 sequence: CASSLDLWSGLGTEAFF. The CDR3 nucleotides read TGTGCCAGCAGCTTAGATCTTTGGTCAGGGCTGGGCACTGAAGCTTTCTTT.

The gene calls are TRBV28 and TRBJ1-2, with a tentative D call TRBD1 (5 bases). The CDR3 is 14 residues long. V shed 2 bases and J shed 4 bases, with 11 bases lying between them. Germline CDR1 is MDHEN and CDR2 is SYDVKM. The DNA for the CDR3 is TGTGCCAGCAGTTTAGCCGGGGCCTCCTATGGCTACACCTTC. It translates to CASSLAGASYGYTF.

The rearrangement joins TRBV18 to TRBJ1-1; TRBD1 aligns across 7 bases. Germline lookup yields CDR1 KGHSH and CDR2 LQKENI. V shed 1 base and J 0 bases; nucleotides not matched to a gene: 2. The CDR3 has 15 residues. DNA of the CDR3: TGTGCCAGCTCACCACAGGGGGCCTTGAACACTGAAGCTTTCTTT. Its translation: CASSPQGALNTEAFF.

The V and J genes are TRBV19 and TRBJ1-5; TRBD1 agrees at 9 bases. The junction had 11 bases not matched to a gene; V was cut back by 5 bases and J by 0 bases. CDR3 size: 18 residues. The germline V gene encodes CDR1 LNHDA and CDR2 SQIVND (reference sequence). CDR3 loop: CASSLAGQGFYSNQPQHF. CDR3 DNA sequence: TGTGCCAGTAGTCTAGCAGGACAGGGGTTCTATAGCAATCAGCCCCAGCATTTT.

On this clone: Since a much larger clone is just one base distant, this may be a read error. The V call is TRBV5-4, the J call TRBJ2-7; no clear D gene. In germline, CDR1 is SGHNT, CDR2 YYREEE (reference sequence). Trimming cost V 4 bases and J 2 bases, with 10 bases left between them. The CDR3 is made up of 13 amino acids. CDR3 sequence: CASSKSKTYEQYF. CDR3 DNA sequence: TGTGCCAGCAGCAAAAGCAAGACCTACGAGCAGTACTTC.

The V gene is TRBV6-1, the J gene TRBJ1-3; 7 bases map to TRBD1. The CDR3 runs to 14 residues. The ends lost 8 bases at V and 3 bases at J; junction bases unmatched: 7. Per germline, CDR1 MNHNS and CDR2 SASEGT. The DNA for the CDR3 is TGTGCCAGCCCGGGACAGAGTTATGGAAACACCATATATTTT. Its translation: CASPGQSYGNTIYF.

The rearrangement joins TRBV18 to TRBJ1-2; D possibly corresponds to TRBD1 (6 bases). CDR1 and CDR2 (germline): KGHSH, LQKENI. The ends were cut back, 3 bases at V and 7 bases at J, with 18 bases in the middle. CDR3 length: 15 amino acids. The CDR3 region is CASSPFGQGSGGYTF. For the CDR3, the DNA is TGTGCCAGCTCACCCTTTGGGCAGGGGTCGGGTGGCTACACCTTC.

The V call is TRBV5-5, the J call TRBJ2-1, with 9 bases lining up with TRBD2. V trimming: 1 base; J trimming: 9 bases; junction bases outside the gene matches: 8. The CDR3 runs 15 residues. Germline V gives CDR1 SGHKS, CDR2 YYEKEE (reference sequence). CDR3: CASSLLLAGFSEQFF. CDR3 in DNA: TGTGCCAGCAGCTTGTTACTAGCGGGCTTTAGTGAGCAGTTCTTC.

This chain links TRBV5-6 with TRBJ1-1; D possibly corresponds to TRBD1 (5 bases). With 2 bases removed from V and 4 bases from J, the gap between germline ends came to 12 bases. The CDR3 loop spans 14 amino acids. The germline CDR1 and CDR2 sequences are SGHDT and YYEEEE. The chain's CDR3 is CASSFISGGTEAFF. The CDR3 DNA is TGTGCCAGCAGCTTTATTAGTGGGGGCACTGAAGCTTTCTTT. The whole variable domain, filled in from reference TRBV5-6 and TRBJ1-1, reads DAGVTQSPTHLIKTRGQQVTLRCSPKSGHDTVSWYQQALGQGPQFIFQYYEEEERQRGNFPDRFSGHQFPNYSSELNVNALLLGDSALYLCASSFISGGTEAFFGQGTRLTVV.

The rearrangement links TRBV9 to TRBJ2-1; D unclear. Trimming left V 7 bases short and J 5 bases short, with 16 bases between. CDR1 SGDLS and CDR2 YYNGEE come from the germline V gene. The CDR3 spans 14 residues. CDR3 sequence: CASGNLPAHNEQFF. CDR3 in DNA: TGTGCCAGCGGAAATCTCCCGGCACACAATGAGCAGTTCTTC.

V gene TRBV5-5 combines with J gene TRBJ2-7; D perhaps matches TRBD1 (6 bases). Trimming took off 6 bases at V and 6 bases at J, with 13 bases between the two ends. Germline loops: CDR1 SGHKS, CDR2 YYEKEE (reference sequence). The CDR3 contains 12 residues. DNA of the CDR3: TGTGCCAGCAAGCTGACAGGTCGCGAGCAGTACTTC. Translating gives CASKLTGREQYF.

This clone was picked up one time. The chain couples TRBV9 to TRBJ2-5; no clear D. V lost 3 bases, J lost 2 bases, and 2 bases lay in between. Germline V gene data show CDR1 as SGDLS and CDR2 as YYNGEE. The CDR3 consists of 11 residues. The CDR3 DNA reads as TGTGCCAGCAGCGCTCAAGAGACCCAGTACTTC. Protein: CASSAQETQYF. The full variable domain, with the rest looked up from reference TRBV9 and TRBJ2-5, is DSGVTQTPKHLITATGQRVTLRCSPRSGDLSVYWYQQSLDQGLQFLIQYYNGEERAKGNILERFSAQQFPDLHSELNLSSLELGDSALYFCASSAQETQYFGPGTRLLVL.

The chain has TRBV11-2 and TRBJ1-6; D not resolved. The V end lost 5 bases, the J end lost 0 bases, and 14 bases lay between the germline ends. The CDR3 sequence is 17 residues long. Germline V CDR1 and CDR2: SGHAT, FQNNGV. The CDR3, as DNA: TGTGCCAGCAGCCGAAAAGGCGTGAGCTCCTATAATTCACCCCTCCACTTT. It encodes CASSRKGVSSYNSPLHF.

V gene TRBV9 combines with J gene TRBJ1-1; the match to TRBD1 covers 7 bases. V shed 3 bases, J shed 0 bases, and the junction held 8 bases outside the gene matches. Germline V CDR1 and CDR2: SGDLS, YYNGEE. The CDR3 length is 16 residues. DNA of the CDR3: TGTGCCAGCAGCGCCTCGGGACAGATCATGAACACTGAAGCTTTCTTT. Translated, it gives CASSASGQIMNTEAFF. The whole variable domain, remainder taken from reference TRBV9 and TRBJ1-1, is DSGVTQTPKHLITATGQRVTLRCSPRSGDLSVYWYQQSLDQGLQFLIQYYNGEERAKGNILERFSAQQFPDLHSELNLSSLELGDSALYFCASSASGQIMNTEAFFGQGTRLTVV.

The chain employs TRBV2 and TRBJ1-5; D is uncertain. The CDR3 totals 12 residues. The germline CDR1 and CDR2 sequences are SNHLY and FYNNEI. Between the trimmed V and J ends, which lost 3 bases and 1 base, there was a span of 1 base. The CDR3 coding sequence is TGTGCCAGCAGTGACAGCAATCAGCCCCAGCATTTT. This gives the protein CASSDSNQPQHF.

The J gene is TRBJ2-3, the V gene TRBV27, with 7 bases that match TRBD2. Germline trimming cut 6 bases from V and 2 bases from J; bases unmatched to any gene: 11. The CDR3 length is 16 residues. Germline V gene sequence: CDR1 MNHEY, CDR2 SMNVEV (reference sequence). CDR3 bases: TGTGCCAGCAGCTCCCTTCCTGCGGGAGCCACAGATACGCAGTATTTT. Translating gives CASSSLPAGATDTQYF.